This TCR beta chain was captured in a study of T cell repertoires in cytomegalovirus infection. For the study at large: Public TCR beta signatures were indicative of both CMV infection and a matching HLA type.

TCRdb independently ran MiXCR on the reads; one entry per CDR3 protein. Of roughly 720,000 distinct CDR3 sequences in the sample, 35% to 45% were seen once. Turning to this clonotype: What it recognizes is unknown.

V was shortened by 4 bases and J by 0 bases, with 9 bases between the two germline ends. The CDR3 spans 14 residues. The germline V gene encodes CDR1 MDHEN and CDR2 SYDVKM. General observations from the study: Cumulated frequencies of public TCR beta families served to identify carriers of CMV plus the relevant HLA.

The sample comprised PBMCs. The sequence was obtained from a human donor in good health (CMV status not recorded). Some clones in this sample may be carry-over from other donors' samples. The chain joins TRBV28 to TRBJ2-5; weak D call: TRBD2 (6 bases). The CDR3 bases are TGTGCCAGCAGTTCTTCTAGCGACCAAGAGACCCAGTACTTC. Translated, it gives CASSSSSDQETQYF.